The rows below give T cell receptor beta chains drawn from one sample of a study of blood T cell repertoires in COVID-19. Some clones are missing from TCRdb's copy, which holds only in-frame ones; the method was immunoSEQ multiplex PCR. Counted here are 150,000 to 200,000 clones, less than 90% occurring once; the ten biggest clones make up around 2.3%. Sequencing was done on a sample of peripheral blood. These receptors originate from a man between 70 and 80 years old with active or convalescent COVID-19. Each CDR3 is given with its conserved first and last residue. D genes are given only for firm matches. Part of the rows lack a size; the others show once, few, many or a class for expanded clones.

clone_size j_call d_call v_call cdr3_nt cdr3_aa
NA TRBJ1-2 NA TRBV19 TGTGCCAGTAGTATGGCAGGGACTAACTATGGCTACACCTTC CASSMAGTNYGYTF
NA TRBJ1-1 NA TRBV4-1 TGCGCCAGCAGCCAAGTGCTCCGGAGGACTGAAGCTTTCTTT CASSQVLRRTEAFF
NA TRBJ1-2 NA TRBV5-6 TGTGCCAGCAGCCGCCTGGACAGAGACTATGGCTACACCTTC CASSRLDRDYGYTF
NA TRBJ2-7 TRBD1 TRBV3-1/TRBV3-2 TGTGCCAGCAGCCAGGGACAGGGGGTCAACGAGCAGTACTTC CASSQGQGVNEQYF
NA TRBJ1-1 NA TRBV2 TGTGCCAGCACCAGGGATCAGAGCACTGAAGCTTTCTTT CASTRDQSTEAFF
NA TRBJ1-5 NA TRBV2 TGTGCCAGCGGGGCAGGGGAGAGGGAGCCCCAGCATTTT CASGAGEREPQHF
once TRBJ2-3 NA TRBV6-6 TGTGCCAGCAGGCCACCGGGACTCCGCCGCACAGATACGCAGTATTTT CASRPPGLRRTDTQYF
NA TRBJ2-1 TRBD1 TRBV5-4 TGTGCCAGCAGCTCAGGGGGCCCGGGGTTTCCTAATGAGCAGTTCTTC CASSSGGPGFPNEQFF
NA TRBJ2-1 TRBD1 TRBV5-5 TGTGCCAGCAGCCAACAGGGGTCGTACAATGAGCAGTTCTTC CASSQQGSYNEQFF
NA TRBJ2-1 TRBD1 TRBV5-1 TGCGCCAGCAGCTTGGGGACAGGGGGTTCTATGAGCTCCTACAATGAGCAGTTCTTC CASSLGTGGSMSSYNEQFF
once TRBJ1-4 NA TRBV5-1 TGCGCCAGCAGCACCCGACAGACCGAAAAACTGTTTTTT CASSTRQTEKLFF
NA TRBJ2-1 NA TRBV10-1 TGCGCCAGCAGTGAGTATGGAGGGAGAAGAGGTAATGAGCAGTTCTTC CASSEYGGRRGNEQFF
NA TRBJ2-7 NA TRBV25-1 TGTGCCAGCATCAACGGAGGAAGGTACGAGCAGTACTTC CASINGGRYEQYF
once TRBJ1-5 NA TRBV7-2 TGTGCCAGCAGCTTAGGGGGCCCATTGAATCAGCCCCAGCATTTT CASSLGGPLNQPQHF
NA TRBJ2-1 TRBD2 TRBV5-1 TGCGCCAGCAGCTGGCGCAGCGGGGGGCCGGGGAATGAGCAGTTCTTC CASSWRSGGPGNEQFF
once TRBJ2-2 TRBD2 TRBV5-4 TGTGCCAGCAGCTTGGTAGCGGGGGGGCTTGGCGGGGAGCTGTTTTTT CASSLVAGGLGGELFF
NA TRBJ2-5 NA TRBV9 TGTGCCAGCAGCGTAGACCGAGGGGGTAAACAAGAGACCCAGTACTTC CASSVDRGGKQETQYF
once TRBJ2-7 NA TRBV5-4 TGTGCCAGCAGCTTGGGATATAGGAGGGGAAACTACGAGCAGTACTTC CASSLGYRRGNYEQYF
NA TRBJ2-7 TRBD1 TRBV7-2 TGTGCCAGCAGCTTAGGGGCAGGGGGCTCCTACGAGCAGTACTTC CASSLGAGGSYEQYF
NA TRBJ1-5 NA TRBV3-1/TRBV3-2 TGTGCCAGCAGCCAAGTAAGCAATCAGCCCCAGCATTTT CASSQVSNQPQHF
NA TRBJ2-1 NA TRBV4-3 TGCGCCAGCAGCCAAGAATATCGGCGGAGCTCCTACAATGAGCAGTTCTTC CASSQEYRRSSYNEQFF
once TRBJ2-5 NA TRBV11-2 TGTGCCAGCAGCTTAGGAGGTACAGGCAAAGAGACCCAGTACTTC CASSLGGTGKETQYF
NA TRBJ1-3 NA TRBV27 TGTGCCAGCAGTTTATCGTCCAGGGCTGGAAACACCATATATTTT CASSLSSRAGNTIYF
NA TRBJ2-2 NA TRBV4-3 TGCGCCAGCAGCCAAGTTGTCCGGGGGATCGGGGAGCTGTTTTTT CASSQVVRGIGELFF
NA TRBJ1-2 NA TRBV23-1 TGCGCCAGCTGTTCTTCCAGGGTCTCTGTGTTGTACTACACCTTC CASCSSRVSVLYYTF
NA TRBJ1-5 NA TRBV28 TGTGCCAGCAGGGGGGGAGGCGATCAGCCCCAGCATTTT CASRGGGDQPQHF
NA TRBJ1-1 NA TRBV3-1/TRBV3-2 TGTGCCAGCAGCCCACTTGCGAGGAGCGGTAACACTGAAGCTTTCTTT CASSPLARSGNTEAFF
NA TRBJ1-2 NA TRBV7-9 TGTGCCAGCAGCCCCACGCCGCGCAGGGGAGTTAACTATGGCTACACCTTC CASSPTPRRGVNYGYTF
NA TRBJ1-6 TRBD1 TRBV10-3 TGTGCCATCAGGGGACAGGGGGCCGATAATTCACCCCTCCACTTT CAIRGQGADNSPLHF
NA TRBJ2-7 NA TRBV6-2/TRBV6-3 TGTGCCAGCAGCATTAGACAGATTACCTCCTACGAGCAGTACTTC CASSIRQITSYEQYF
once TRBJ1-6 NA TRBV9 TGTGCCAGCAGCGGAGGGCCTCTTTCACCCCTCCACTTT CASSGGPLSPLHF
few TRBJ2-2 NA TRBV5-6 TGTGCCAGCAGCTTGTATTTTGCGGGTCTCACCGGGGAGCTGTTTTTT CASSLYFAGLTGELFF
NA TRBJ1-3 NA TRBV19 TGTGCCAGTAGTCCGCCGGGACTTGGAAACACCATATATTTT CASSPPGLGNTIYF
NA TRBJ2-7 NA TRBV21-1 TGTGCCAGCAGCAAACCCCTACTCTACGAGCAGTACTTC CASSKPLLYEQYF
NA TRBJ2-7 NA TRBV6-1 TGTGCCAGCAGTGAAATCGGCTACGAGCAGTACTTC CASSEIGYEQYF
NA TRBJ1-6 TRBD1 TRBV9 TGTGCCAGCAGCTCGCACTCCGGGACAGGATATAATTCACCCCTCCACTTT CASSSHSGTGYNSPLHF
few TRBJ2-2 NA TRBV12-5 TGTGCTAGTGGTTTGGTACTGGGGCCGAACACCGGGGAGCTGTTTTTT CASGLVLGPNTGELFF
NA TRBJ1-4 TRBD1 TRBV19 TGTGCCAGTAGTTTTTCCCTCGGGACAGTAACTAATGAAAAACTGTTTTTT CASSFSLGTVTNEKLFF
NA TRBJ1-2 NA TRBV28 TGTGCCAGCGGGCCTTCTGGCTACACCTTC CASGPSGYTF
NA TRBJ2-5 NA TRBV24-1 TGTGCCACCAGTGTGGGGGCCCAAGAGACCCAGTACTTC CATSVGAQETQYF
NA TRBJ1-1 NA TRBV12-3/TRBV12-4 TGTGCCAGCAGTTTAACTTTTCAGGCGGCTTTCTTT CASSLTFQAAFF
NA TRBJ2-7 NA TRBV29-1 TGCAGCGCCCAGACTGGGAGATCCGCCTACGAGCAGTACTTC CSAQTGRSAYEQYF
once TRBJ1-6 NA TRBV7-8 TGTGCCAGCACCCCGATTTCCAGGGGTAGTTCACCCCTCCACTTT CASTPISRGSSPLHF
NA TRBJ1-5 TRBD1 TRBV10-3 TGTGCCATCAGTGTAGGACAGGGAGGTAATCAGCCCCAGCATTTT CAISVGQGGNQPQHF
few TRBJ2-3 TRBD2 TRBV6-5 TGTGCCAGCCTCAGCGGGAGGCTAGGAGATACGCAGTATTTT CASLSGRLGDTQYF
NA TRBJ2-3 NA TRBV3-1/TRBV3-2 TGTGCCAGCAGCTTGGAGGGTGGGGATACGCAGTATTTT CASSLEGGDTQYF
once TRBJ2-7 TRBD2 TRBV27 TGTGCCAGCAGTTTATCCCCCCGGGAGGGGTACGAGCAGTACTTC CASSLSPREGYEQYF
NA TRBJ1-2 TRBD1 TRBV12-3/TRBV12-4 TGTGCCAGCAGTGTGACAGGGGGAGAAGGCTACACCTTC CASSVTGGEGYTF
once TRBJ1-2 NA TRBV6-5 TGTGCCAGCAGACCGAATGACAGGTGGGGCTATGGCTACACCTTC CASRPNDRWGYGYTF
NA TRBJ1-5 NA TRBV7-9 TGTGCCAGCAGCCCGGCGGGGGTCCAGCCCCAGCATTTT CASSPAGVQPQHF
once TRBJ1-1 NA TRBV5-1 TGCGCCAGCAGCTCTCAGGGTTTTACTGAAGCTTTCTTT CASSSQGFTEAFF
NA TRBJ2-5 TRBD1 TRBV28 TGTGCCAGCAGTCCTTCGACAGGGTCGGGAGAGACCCAGTACTTC CASSPSTGSGETQYF
NA TRBJ2-6 NA TRBV7-9 TGTGCCAGCAGTCAGGACTCTGGGGCCAACGTCCTGACTTTC CASSQDSGANVLTF
once TRBJ1-6 NA TRBV30 TGTGCCTGGAGTTCGACACAGGGTTCACCCCTCCACTTT CAWSSTQGSPLHF
NA TRBJ1-2 TRBD1 TRBV7-2 TGTGCCAGCAGCTCGAACAGGGGGCGGTACTATGGCTACACCTTC CASSSNRGRYYGYTF
NA TRBJ2-5 TRBD2 TRBV6-5 TGTGCCAGCAGTTACTCGGGGGGGAGTGGGACCCAGTACTTC CASSYSGGSGTQYF
once TRBJ1-6 TRBD1 TRBV19 TGTGCCAGTAGCGACAGGGCTTCGAATAATTCACCCCTCCACTTT CASSDRASNNSPLHF
NA TRBJ1-2 TRBD1 TRBV30 TGTGCCTGGACAGTCGGACAGGGGTCAGGTGGCTACACCTTC CAWTVGQGSGGYTF
NA TRBJ1-6 NA TRBV19 TGTGCCAGTAGTACCCAACAGACGAATAATTCACCCCTCCACTTT CASSTQQTNNSPLHF
once TRBJ1-3 NA TRBV7-2 TGTGCCAGCAGCTACAGGGACCTCTCTGGAAACACCATATATTTT CASSYRDLSGNTIYF